This TCR beta chain was found in a study of T-cell reconstitution after alpha-beta-depleted transplantation in children. Study-level points and caveats: Two months or so post-transplant, alpha-beta T cells reportedly derived from several hundred expanded graft clones. Recipient T cells and thymic progenitors that survived gave rise to the high TCRbeta diversity observed at day 60 in some patients.

Details on this clonotype: Antigen: not known.

CDR1 is MNHNS, CDR2 SASEGT, per germline. V dropped 10 bases and J dropped 1; count of bases not matched to a gene: 9. The CDR3 spans 14 residues. The library targeted TCRbeta and was prepared with unique molecular identifiers. TCRdb re-called the PCR reads through MiXCR, storing one row per CDR3 protein. This sample has some 550,000 distinct CDR3 sequences, with around 23% found just once. The specimen comprised PBMCs, mostly from graft donor cells, sampled 360 days after TCRalphabeta/CD19-depleted stem cell transplant. The TCR comes from a boy in the first two years of life who had a stem cell transplant for acute myeloid leukemia, so the T cells may come from the graft donor. This sequence joins TRBV6-1 and TRBJ1-1; 7 bases are a match to TRBD1. The CDR3 DNA reads as TGTGCCACCAGACAAGACAGGGAGAACACTGAAGCTTTCTTT. It yields the protein CATRQDRENTEAFF.